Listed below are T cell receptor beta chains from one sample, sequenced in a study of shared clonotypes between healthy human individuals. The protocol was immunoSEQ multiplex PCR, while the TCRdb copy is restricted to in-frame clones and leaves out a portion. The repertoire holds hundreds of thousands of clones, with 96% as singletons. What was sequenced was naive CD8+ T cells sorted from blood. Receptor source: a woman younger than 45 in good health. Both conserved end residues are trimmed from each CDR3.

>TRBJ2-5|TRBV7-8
ASSLWKQETQY
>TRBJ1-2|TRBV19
ASSMWAGGYT
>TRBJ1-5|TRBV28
ASYRGGYQPQH
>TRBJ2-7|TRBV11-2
ASVGETSYEQY
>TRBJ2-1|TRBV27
ASSLRGNEQF
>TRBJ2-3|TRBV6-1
ASSDRQGLADTQY
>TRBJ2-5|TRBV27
ASSFQGRETQY
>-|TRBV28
ASSRGQAYEQY
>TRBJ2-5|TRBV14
ASSQDAGHRETQY
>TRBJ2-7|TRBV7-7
ASSLEVGLAVEQY
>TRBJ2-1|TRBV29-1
SVEPTGTNEQF
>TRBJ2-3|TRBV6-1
ASNVDTQY
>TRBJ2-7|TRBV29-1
SVDFGYEQY
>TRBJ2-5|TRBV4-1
ASSRRDREETQY
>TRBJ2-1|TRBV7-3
ASSSVGGNNEQF
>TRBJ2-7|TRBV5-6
ASSLAWDRVYEQY
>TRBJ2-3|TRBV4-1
ASSQEGVNLFTDTQY
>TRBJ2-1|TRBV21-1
ASSNPRRLAFRLHEQF
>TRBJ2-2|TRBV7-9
ASSLPPYQVTGELF
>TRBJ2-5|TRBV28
ASSFYTLGEETQY
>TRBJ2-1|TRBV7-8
ASSLARQGWGNEQF
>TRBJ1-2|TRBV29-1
SVELSGVGGYT
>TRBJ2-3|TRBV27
ASSGGGSTDTQY
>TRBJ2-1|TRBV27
ASSSGLAGLSSYNEQF
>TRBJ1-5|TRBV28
ASSLSTRHQPQH
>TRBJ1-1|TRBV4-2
ASSQDLPTGENTEAF
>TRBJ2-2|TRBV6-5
ASGNSRFTGELF
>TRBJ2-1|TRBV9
ASSVRRDEQF
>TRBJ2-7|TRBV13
ASSLGLAVGEQY
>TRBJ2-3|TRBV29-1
SSAGPSTDTQY
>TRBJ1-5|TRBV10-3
AISEPDGNQPQH
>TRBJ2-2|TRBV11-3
ASSSKGGGLNRDIAGELF
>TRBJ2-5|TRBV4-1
ASSQVLAEQETQY
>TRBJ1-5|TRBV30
ACGTASNQPQH
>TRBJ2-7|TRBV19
ASSIRTGLPYEQY
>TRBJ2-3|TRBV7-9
ASSSSLIGGDTQY
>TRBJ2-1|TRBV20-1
SARRAYEQF
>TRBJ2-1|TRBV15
ATSRDLGSSYNEQF
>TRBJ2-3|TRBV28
ASSLFGEGRTDTQY
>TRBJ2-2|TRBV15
ATSREWTSGPNTGELF
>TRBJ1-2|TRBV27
ASSPTAVTLGYT
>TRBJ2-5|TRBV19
ASSMDGEETQY